This TCR beta chain comes out of a study of shared clonotypes between healthy human individuals (TCRdb year 2020). Regarding the study in general: A couple of women and a few men aged 18 to 49 years were included in the cohort. Each donor's leukapheresis produced roughly between roughly 0.85 and 10 billion PBMCs. For each donor, CD4 naive and CD4 memory were each given three plates, CD8 naive was given two plates, and CD8 memory was given one plate. Different laboratories and diverse techniques were used to prepare libraries and sequence TCR repertoires, to increase sequencing depth and limit assay-specific biases. The study deeply sequenced blood TCR repertoires of about 5 healthy adults to estimate repertoire size and the extent of clonotype sharing between individuals. Beyond this particular receptor, the publication reports: Compared with non-shared clonotypes, clonotypes shared by all four sorted-subset donors had higher generation probabilities. Rarefaction of sorted-subset datasets indicated incomplete sequencing despite the large sequencing depth. Sampling was limited to blood, and TCR repertoires in tissue likely differ from TCR repertoires in blood. Larger estimated clonotype richness was generally found for naive subsets than for memory subsets. When several donors were compared, the shared fraction of clonotypes was 5% to 6.5% for naive CD4, about 4% for naive CD8, 2% to 2.5% for memory CD4, and 0.3% to 0.5% for memory CD8. Because the study included only a small number of donors, the genetic and exposure-history diversity represented was limited. Based on pairwise subsampling, the degree of clonotype sharing among donors was expected to be affected by sequencing depth.

Taken from cysteine to phenylalanine, the CDR3 has 13 residues. The read is trimmed to its CDR3 DNA, 39 bases read in frame from base 1. After removal of 3 bases from V and 6 bases from J, the junction retains 5 bases not matched to a gene. From a lookup of the germline V gene, CDR1 and CDR2 are SGHRS and YFSETQ. Using the deep immunoSEQ assay, multiplex PCR amplified TCR CDR3 regions from genomic DNA. Genomic DNA extracted from each cell subset was distributed evenly over all wells of several immunoSEQ 96-well plates, and each plate served as one replicate. For sorted subsets, 200 to 250 ng of genomic DNA, equivalent to 30,000 or so T cell genomes, went into each replicate PCR. Purified libraries were measured with a Qubit 3.0 fluorometer, size-checked on a Bioanalyzer 2100, and measured again with the KAPA Library Quantification kit. Every immunoSEQ 96-well plate was sequenced on a separate single-read 150-cycle Illumina NextSeq 550 flow cell. The published analysis was carried out like this. Because only junctional sequences without quality scores were contained in the immunoSEQ output, filtering matching that applied to full-length reads could not be performed. Sequences were annotated with PyIR, a Python wrapper for IgBLAST v1.9, and V/J genes and CDR3 were assigned using IMGT germline references. Reads were filtered out if the reads had weak V/J assignments (E-value above 1e-6), no CDR3, stop codons, out-of-frame junctions, or ambiguous translated residues. A V3J clonotype was defined by an identical inferred V gene, J gene, and CDR3 amino acid sequence. Percentage overlap between repertoires was computed as shared unique clonotypes divided by the size of the smaller repertoire. Repertoire richness was assessed with RTK rarefaction, the Chao1 estimator, and Recon v2.1 estimates of unobserved clonotypes. For all TCRbeta clonotypes obtained by the gDNA method from four donors, generation probabilities were computed with OLGA. TCRdb took this table from immuneACCESS and kept in-frame rearrangements with V and J called. Such tables lack part of the clones; where checked against another copy, unresolved V genes explain under half of the gap, and the rest is unexplained. V and J calls and clone size follow that table, whereas D and trimming were derived from the DNA. A total of around 2.1 million clones appear in this sample, approximately 95% of them only once. Around 0.13% of the sample is held by the ten biggest clonotypes.

The donors were healthy, HIV-negative adults with no recently reported acute infections or vaccinations. Every donor was a Caucasian adult residing in Nashville, Tennessee, USA. CD4+ T cells were enriched by magnetic negative selection; naive cells were then positively selected on CD45RA, and the negative fraction formed the memory subset. Blood was obtained by leukapheresis, after which PBMCs were separated by Ficoll-Histopaque density gradient centrifugation and cryopreserved in liquid nitrogen vapor phase. Purity and quantity of every magnetically sorted T cell population were checked by analytical flow cytometry. Genomic DNA was isolated from each sorted fraction and quantified by UV absorbance on a Nanodrop 2000c. With respect to this clone: The antigen this receptor binds is unknown. No much larger clone exists at a distance of one base, and base qualities are not known.

The sequenced material came from naive CD4+ T cells sorted from blood. The cell subset or site label for this specimen denotes: CD45RA+ positively selected. The sequence is built from TRBV5-1 and TRBJ1-2; 7 junctional bases match TRBD1. This receptor was identified in a man between 18 and 35 years old in good health. This receptor carries the CDR3 CASSSTGRDGYTF. The sequenced DNA is TGCGCCAGCAGCTCGACAGGGAGGGATGGCTACACCTTC.